Listed here are 4 T cell receptor beta chains from one sample, sequenced in a study of T cell repertoires in cytomegalovirus infection. Each CDR3 protein gets one entry after TCRdb re-called the reads with MiXCR. The sample consists of a few hundred thousand distinct CDR3 sequences, approximately 14% of them appearing once. The sample consisted of PBMCs. The receptors derive from a human donor in good health (CMV status not recorded). Some clones in this sample may be carry-over from other donors' samples.

The chain has TRBV24-1 and TRBJ2-3; the D is unclear. V lost 9 bases and J lost 0, with 3 bases in between. Germline CDR1 and CDR2: KGHDR and SFDVKD. This CDR3 region has 11 residues. In DNA form, the CDR3 reads TGTGCCACCCAGAGCACAGATACGCAGTATTTT. This translates into CATQSTDTQYF.

A few counts support this clonotype. CDR3 DNA: TGTGCCAGCAGTGATGGGACGGGAATTAGTCAGCCCCAGCATTTT. It is translated as CASSDGTGISQPQHF. The chain has TRBV2 and TRBJ1-5; tentative D call: TRBD1 (5 bases). CDR1 and CDR2 (germline): SNHLY, FYNNEI. The V and J ends lost 3 bases and 6 bases respectively, with 15 bases between them. The CDR3 loop spans 15 amino acids.

This chain uses TRBV20-1 with TRBJ1-4, with D tentatively TRBD1 (5 bases). V was pared by 6 bases and J by 4 bases, with 12 bases between. This CDR3 spans 13 amino acids. Germline CDR1 is DFQATT and CDR2 is SNEGSKA (reference sequence). The CDR3, as DNA: TGCAGTGCCCCGGGACTGGATAATGAAAAACTGTTTTTT. Residues: CSAPGLDNEKLFF.

This clonotype was detected only a few times. The chain uses TRBV10-3 and TRBJ2-1; D is possibly TRBD1 or TRBD2 (5 bases each). The length of the CDR3 is 12 residues. The ends were cut back, 8 bases at V and 9 bases at J, with 14 bases in the middle. Germline-derived CDR1 and CDR2 are ENHRY and SYGVKD. CDR3 sequence reads: CAIGARGTEQFF. In DNA form, the CDR3 reads TGTGCCATCGGTGCGAGAGGGACTGAGCAGTTCTTC.